These T cell receptor beta chains were read from a single sample in a study of T cell changes during pregnancy in multiple sclerosis. TCRdb's copy holds only in-frame clones and misses some; the assay was immunoSEQ multiplex PCR. The table has around 56,000 clones, approximately 90% seen once. Here the sequenced sample was peripheral blood, taken in the first trimester of pregnancy. These receptors came from a female donor in good health, enrolled as a control in a pregnancy study. CDR3s include the opening cysteine and the closing phenylalanine or tryptophan. Fields, in order: CDR3 protein, CDR3 DNA, J gene, V gene, D gene, clone size. A D gene is named only where the DNA matches it firmly. Size tells how often a clone was seen (once, few, many) or the class of an expanded clone, and some rows leave it out.

CDR3 protein: CASSLDGDLAKNIQYF
CDR3 DNA: TGTGCCAGCAGCTTGGACGGGGATTTAGCCAAAAACATTCAGTACTTC
J gene: TRBJ2-4
V gene: TRBV5-6
D gene: NA
clone size: NA

CDR3 protein: CAWSLQAGGYTF
CDR3 DNA: TGTGCCTGGAGTCTCCAGGCCGGCGGCTACACCTTC
J gene: TRBJ1-2
V gene: TRBV30
D gene: NA
clone size: few

CDR3 protein: CASSQESPSGSFFYEQFF
CDR3 DNA: TGTGCCAGCAGCCAAGAGTCCCCTAGCGGGAGTTTCTTTTATGAGCAGTTCTTC
J gene: TRBJ2-1
V gene: TRBV4-2
D gene: TRBD2
clone size: NA

CDR3 protein: CASSNGHGKLFF
CDR3 DNA: TGTGCCAGCAGCAATGGGCATGGAAAACTGTTTTTT
J gene: TRBJ1-4
V gene: TRBV28
D gene: NA
clone size: once

CDR3 protein: CASTQLAGEIYEQYF
CDR3 DNA: TGTGCCAGCACCCAGCTAGCGGGAGAGATTTACGAGCAGTACTTC
J gene: TRBJ2-7
V gene: TRBV6-1
D gene: TRBD2
clone size: NA

CDR3 protein: CASSEAGGGAVDTQYF
CDR3 DNA: TGTGCCAGCAGTGAAGCAGGCGGGGGGGCTGTAGATACGCAGTATTTT
J gene: TRBJ2-3
V gene: TRBV6-1
D gene: TRBD2
clone size: NA

CDR3 protein: CASSQPGQSAYGYTF
CDR3 DNA: TGTGCCAGCTCACAACCGGGACAGTCCGCTTATGGCTACACCTTC
J gene: TRBJ1-2
V gene: TRBV18
D gene: TRBD1
clone size: NA

CDR3 protein: CASSDGGGGTTDTQYF
CDR3 DNA: TGTGCCAGCAGTGACGGAGGGGGGGGCACCACAGATACGCAGTATTTT
J gene: TRBJ2-3
V gene: TRBV6-4
D gene: NA
clone size: NA

CDR3 protein: CASAQGVWYEQYF
CDR3 DNA: TGTGCCAGCGCCCAAGGGGTGTGGTACGAGCAGTACTTC
J gene: TRBJ2-7
V gene: TRBV2
D gene: NA
clone size: NA

CDR3 protein: CASSAVNYGYTF
CDR3 DNA: TGTGCCAGCAGCGCGGTAAACTATGGCTACACCTTC
J gene: TRBJ1-2
V gene: TRBV9
D gene: NA
clone size: once

CDR3 protein: CASSPPGQTNYEQYF
CDR3 DNA: TGTGCCAGCAGCCCGCCGGGACAGACGAACTACGAGCAGTACTTC
J gene: TRBJ2-7
V gene: TRBV5-4
D gene: TRBD1
clone size: NA

CDR3 protein: CASRSGGPGGELFF
CDR3 DNA: TGTGCCAGCAGAAGCGGGGGCCCGGGGGGGGAGCTGTTTTTT
J gene: TRBJ2-2
V gene: TRBV6-6
D gene: TRBD2
clone size: NA

CDR3 protein: CASSLGLKFTDTQYF
CDR3 DNA: TGCGCCAGCAGCTTGGGACTAAAATTCACAGATACGCAGTATTTT
J gene: TRBJ2-3
V gene: TRBV5-1
D gene: NA
clone size: NA

CDR3 protein: CASSPIGDRGGTAFF
CDR3 DNA: TGTGCCAGCAGCCCAATAGGGGACAGGGGGGGAACAGCTTTCTTT
J gene: TRBJ1-1
V gene: TRBV25-1
D gene: TRBD1
clone size: NA

CDR3 protein: CATSRVYGGAPQHF
CDR3 DNA: TGTGCCACCAGCAGAGTTTACGGTGGGGCGCCCCAGCATTTT
J gene: TRBJ1-5
V gene: TRBV15
D gene: NA
clone size: NA

CDR3 protein: CASSLVGSGGADTQYF
CDR3 DNA: TGTGCCAGCAGCTTAGTAGGCAGCGGGGGGGCAGATACGCAGTATTTT
J gene: TRBJ2-3
V gene: TRBV7-2
D gene: TRBD2
clone size: NA

CDR3 protein: CASSKGGTAQEAQYF
CDR3 DNA: TGTGCCAGCAGTAAAGGTGGGACAGCCCAAGAGGCCCAGTACTTC
J gene: TRBJ2-5
V gene: TRBV6-1
D gene: TRBD1
clone size: NA

CDR3 protein: CASSFQRVGTEAFF
CDR3 DNA: TGTGCCAGCAGTTTTCAGAGGGTAGGGACTGAAGCTTTCTTT
J gene: TRBJ1-1
V gene: TRBV28
D gene: NA
clone size: once

CDR3 protein: CASSQASRQETQYF
CDR3 DNA: TGCGCCAGCAGCCAAGCGTCCAGGCAAGAGACCCAGTACTTC
J gene: TRBJ2-5
V gene: TRBV4-1
D gene: NA
clone size: NA